A single sample gave rise to the 8 T cell receptor beta chains below, sequenced in a study of T cell repertoires in cytomegalovirus infection. No cognate antigen is known for these TCRs. Each CDR3 protein gets one entry after TCRdb re-called the reads with MiXCR. The table records nearly 700,000 distinct CDR3 sequences, around 35% of them present only once. The material sequenced was cultured PBMCs, taken from culture after CMV antigen stimulation. Receptor source: a human donor in good health (CMV status not recorded). Some clones in this sample may be carry-over from other donors' samples.

The genes are TRBV19 and TRBJ2-7; D possibly corresponds to TRBD1 (6 bases). Trimming pared 8 bases from V and 3 bases from J, leaving 17 bases between. Germline lookup yields CDR1 LNHDA and CDR2 SQIVND (reference sequence). There are 14 residues in the CDR3. In DNA form, the CDR3 reads TGTGCCAGTCGGAGGACAGCCTCAGGCTACGAGCAGTACTTC. Its translation: CASRRTASGYEQYF.

A few counts support this clonotype. V is TRBV29-1 and J is TRBJ2-1; TRBD2 matches at 13 bases. V lost 4 bases and J lost 6; bases outside the gene matches: 6. CDR3 size: 15 residues. Looked up from germline, CDR1 is SQVTM and CDR2 is ANQGSEA. In DNA, the CDR3 is TGCAGCGTTGCCCTACTAGCGGGAGGGATCAATGAGCAGTTCTTC. Translated, it gives CSVALLAGGINEQFF.

This clonotype showed up just a few times. V gene TRBV7-2 combines with J gene TRBJ2-3; possibly TRBD2 for D (6 bases). CDR3 length: 14 amino acids. V was clipped by 5 bases and J by 2 bases, with 11 bases between them. Germline V lookup: CDR1 SGHTA, CDR2 FQGNSA. In nucleotides, the CDR3 is TGTGCCAGCAGCGTAGGGACTCACACAGATACGCAGTATTTT. Its translation: CASSVGTHTDTQYF.

The V and J genes are TRBV28 and TRBJ1-6; D is possibly TRBD1 (5 bases). CDR3 length equals 16 residues. Germline values: CDR1 MDHEN, CDR2 SYDVKM. V was clipped by 6 bases and J by 5 bases, with 17 bases between them. CDR3 sequence reads: CASRPVEGYHNSPLHF. The CDR3 DNA is TGTGCCAGCAGGCCGGTCGAGGGGTACCATAATTCACCCCTCCACTTT.

This clonotype was observed a handful of times. The chain links TRBV10-3 to TRBJ2-7; the D gene is possibly TRBD1 (5 bases). Per the germline V gene, CDR1 is ENHRY and CDR2 is SYGVKD. V lost 2 bases, J lost 3 bases, and 11 bases lay in between. This CDR3 comprises 14 residues. The CDR3 protein is CAISEQKTVYEQYF. CDR3 nucleotide sequence: TGTGCCATCAGTGAGCAGAAGACAGTCTACGAGCAGTACTTC.

This clonotype was seen more than once but under ten times. The genes are TRBV6-6 and TRBJ2-5; D gene ambiguous. The CDR3 loop spans 13 amino acids. V shed 2 bases and J shed 13 bases, with 17 bases lying between them. Germline CDR1 reads MNHNY; CDR2 reads SVGAGI (reference sequence). In nucleotides, the CDR3 is TGTGCCAGCAGTTACCCCCCCGACCCTCGGTGGTACTTC. It encodes CASSYPPDPRWYF.

This clonotype was seen more than once but under ten times. J is TRBJ2-2 and V is TRBV6-1, with D hard to call. Looked up from germline, CDR1 is MNHNS and CDR2 is SASEGT. V dropped 6 bases and J dropped 0 bases, with 14 bases sitting between them. The CDR3 has 16 residues. This CDR3 is CASRPIKFTNTGELFF. The DNA for the CDR3 is TGTGCCAGCAGACCTATTAAGTTTACGAACACCGGGGAGCTGTTTTTT.

V gene TRBV11-3 combines with J gene TRBJ1-1; tentatively, D is TRBD1 (5 bases). The CDR3 totals 14 residues. The V gene's germline CDR1 is SGHNT and CDR2 YENEEA. Trimming removed 3 bases from V and 2 bases from J, with 10 bases in between. The CDR3 DNA follows: TGTGCCAGCAGCTTGGGACTGAACAACACTGAAGCTTTCTTT. It encodes CASSLGLNNTEAFF.